One sample yielded the 28 T cell receptor beta chains listed below, sequenced in a study of low-dose radiotherapy and immunotherapy resistance in tumors. Covering alpha and beta chains, TRAV- and TRBV-specific primers were used for the first-strand cDNA. Amplification, which lasted approximately 19 PCR cycles, used a constant-region primer and V-primer adapter to amplify TCRs. TCRdb recomputed calls from the reads with MiXCR, one row per CDR3 protein. The table shows just over 90,000 distinct CDR3 sequences, with more than 20% occurring only once. Time point specified: after trial treatment. Treatment: LDRT plus nivolumab, ipilimumab, low-dose cyclophosphamide and aspirin (RACIN trial). The sample was PBMCs, taken after low-dose radiotherapy plus immunotherapy. The receptors shown here come from a female donor with ovarian cancer.

At least ten counts were recorded for this clonotype. V usage is TRBV19 and J usage is TRBJ2-2; D is unclear. The germline V and J ends were trimmed by 1 base and 4 bases, with 7 bases remaining between them. The CDR3 extends over 14 amino acids. Germline CDR1 and CDR2: LNHDA and SQIVND (reference sequence). CDR3 in DNA: TGTGCCAGTAGTATAGTTGCCTCCACCGGGGAGCTGTTTTTT. Translating it yields CASSIVASTGELFF.

The table lists this clonotype with many counts. This rearrangement joins TRBV24-1 to TRBJ2-1; D is unresolved. Germline V lookup: CDR1 KGHDR, CDR2 SFDVKD. V lost 2 bases, J lost 10 bases, and 11 bases lay in between. CDR3 length equals 13 residues. In DNA, the CDR3 is TGTGCCACCAGTGATTCTCACTCACCAGAGCAGTTCTTC. Translating gives CATSDSHSPEQFF.

The gene calls are TRBV12-3 or TRBV12-4 and TRBJ2-1; 8 bases fit TRBD2. This CDR3 spans 16 amino acids. Trimming removed 6 bases from V and 9 bases from J; junction bases left unmatched: 16. The CDR3 here is CASSRQELAGGGEQFF. The CDR3 nucleotides read TGTGCCAGCAGCCGACAGGAGCTCGCGGGGGGTGGTGAGCAGTTCTTC.

The rearrangement links TRBV7-2 to TRBJ2-1; no clear D. The CDR3 contains 15 residues. CDR1 SGHTA and CDR2 FQGNSA come from the germline V gene. The ends were cut back, 2 bases at V and 1 base at J, with 9 bases in the middle. CDR3: CASSLYWASYNEQFF. CDR3 DNA sequence: TGTGCCAGCAGCTTATACTGGGCATCCTACAATGAGCAGTTCTTC.

This clonotype appeared many times. One junction end disagrees with the germline gene, perhaps due to a read error. V usage is TRBV7-7 and J usage is TRBJ2-7, with D maybe TRBD1 (6 bases). Germline lookup yields CDR1 SSHAT and CDR2 FNYEAQ (reference sequence). This CDR3 has 13 amino acids. The CDR3 region is CASSIGWGHEQYF. CDR3 bases: TGTGCTAGCAGCATAGGTTGGGGGCACGAGCAGTACTTC. Full variable domain (outside the CDR3, taken from reference TRBV7-7 and TRBJ2-7): GAGVSQSPRYKVTKRGQDVTLRCDPISSHATLYWYQQALGQGPEFLTYFNYEAQPDKSGLPSDRFSAERPEGSISTLTIQRTEQRDSAMYRCASSIGWGHEQYFGPGTRLTVT.

This clonotype was picked up many times. CDR3 protein: CASSGGRGDYNEQFF. CDR3 coding DNA: TGTGCCAGCAGTGGGGGACGGGGGGACTACAATGAGCAGTTCTTC. The gene calls are TRBV12-3 or TRBV12-4 and TRBJ2-1; 7 nucleotides agree with TRBD2. This CDR3 comprises 15 residues. V lost 5 bases, J lost 3 bases, and 7 bases stayed unmatched.

This clonotype was seen at least ten times. The chain carries TRBV12-3 or TRBV12-4 and TRBJ1-5; a possible D gene is TRBD1 (5 bases). The CDR3 spans 16 residues. Trimming stripped 4 bases from V and 2 bases from J, with 15 bases between. CDR3 amino acids: CASSYKFQGGNQPQHF. For the CDR3, the DNA is TGTGCCAGCAGTTACAAATTCCAGGGAGGCAATCAGCCCCAGCATTTT.

The genes are TRBV28 and TRBJ2-1, with TRBD2 identical over 7 bases. V was pared by 8 bases and J by 3 bases, with 7 bases of the junction left unmatched. CDR1 MDHEN and CDR2 SYDVKM come from the germline V gene. The CDR3 covers 14 residues. CDR3 protein: CASHGGGNYNEQFF. CDR3 coding DNA: TGTGCCAGCCATGGGGGGGGAAACTACAATGAGCAGTTCTTC.

This clonotype has a count of ten or more. CDR3 bases: TGTGCCTGCTCGCAGGAGTCCTACGAGCAGTACTTC. This sequence encodes CACSQESYEQYF. The gene calls are TRBV30 and TRBJ2-7, with D unclear. Germline loops: CDR1 GTSNPN, CDR2 SVGIG (reference sequence). The CDR3 is 12 amino acids. Trimming pared 6 bases from V and 1 base from J, leaving 10 bases between. Variable domain in full (rest from reference TRBV30 and TRBJ2-7): SQTIHQWPATLVQPVGSPLSLECTVEGTSNPNLYWYRQAAGRGLQLLFYSVGIGQISSEVPQNLSASRPQDRQFILSSKKLLLSDSGFYLCACSQESYEQYFGPGTRLTVT.

Ten or more counts support this clonotype. This chain links TRBV4-1 with TRBJ2-7; no clear D. The CDR3 contains 15 residues. Germline loops: CDR1 MGHRA, CDR2 YSYEKL. The germline V and J ends were trimmed by 0 bases and 3 bases, with 12 bases remaining between them. The CDR3 DNA reads as TGCGCCAGCAGCCAAGACCCCGGCCGCCTCTACGAGCAGTACTTC. It codes for CASSQDPGRLYEQYF.

This clonotype was found many times. This chain joins TRBV5-1 and TRBJ2-5; TRBD1 agrees at 7 bases. The CDR3 loop spans 16 amino acids. Germline trimming cut 0 bases from V and 5 bases from J; bases unmatched to any gene: 10. Germline lookup yields CDR1 SGHRS and CDR2 YFSETQ. In DNA form, the CDR3 reads TGCGCCAGCAGCTTGGCCGACAGGGCGGGTTCGGAGACCCAGTACTTC. It is translated as CASSLADRAGSETQYF.

This clonotype appeared many times. The rearrangement links TRBV7-2 to TRBJ2-5; 14 positions match TRBD2. V trimming: 0 bases; J trimming: 7 bases; junction bases outside the gene matches: 13. Germline V gene sequence: CDR1 SGHTA, CDR2 FQGNSA. The CDR3 is made up of 19 amino acids. CDR3 residues: CASSLAGRRTSGRMGTQYF. The CDR3 nucleotides read TGTGCCAGCAGCTTAGCAGGTCGGCGGACTAGCGGGAGGATGGGGACCCAGTACTTC. The variable domain in full, completed from reference TRBV7-2 and TRBJ2-5, reads GAGVSQSPSNKVTEKGKDVELRCDPISGHTALYWYRQSLGQGLEFLIYFQGNSAPDKSGLPSDRFSAERTGGSVSTLTIQRTQQEDSAVYLCASSLAGRRTSGRMGTQYFGPGTRLLVL.

Many counts were recorded for this clonotype. V usage is TRBV12-5 and J usage is TRBJ2-3; 10 bases line up with TRBD1. The CDR3 covers 16 residues. V dropped 3 bases and J dropped 2; count of bases not matched to a gene: 5. Germline CDR1 LGHNT, CDR2 FRNRAP. CDR3 nucleotide sequence: TGTGCTAGTGGTTTCCGGACAGGGGGACTCACAGATACGCAGTATTTT. Translated, it gives CASGFRTGGLTDTQYF.

This clonotype came up many times. V and J are TRBV28 and TRBJ1-1, with a tentative D call TRBD1 (6 bases). CDR3 length: 14 amino acids. V lost 6 bases and J lost 1, with 12 bases in between. Per the germline V gene, CDR1 is MDHEN and CDR2 is SYDVKM. CDR3: CASSSGGPNTEAFF. The CDR3 DNA is TGTGCCAGCAGCAGTGGGGGGCCGAACACTGAAGCTTTCTTT.

This clonotype was found many times. This chain uses TRBV12-3 or TRBV12-4 with TRBJ1-2, with D maybe TRBD1 (6 bases). This CDR3 has 14 amino acids. V gave up 6 bases and J gave up 2 bases, with 13 bases separating them. CDR3 sequence reads: CASSSWGANYGYTF. The DNA for the CDR3 is TGTGCCAGCAGCTCGTGGGGGGCAAACTATGGCTACACCTTC.

This clonotype came up many times. The genes are TRBV19 and TRBJ2-1; a weak D match, TRBD2 (5 bases). CDR1 is LNHDA and CDR2 is SQIVND in the germline V gene (reference sequence). The CDR3 is 13 residues long. Trimming shortened V by 8 bases and J by 1 base, and 9 bases separated the two germline ends. CDR3 sequence: CASQTGSYNEQFF. The CDR3, as DNA: TGTGCCAGTCAGACGGGGTCCTACAATGAGCAGTTCTTC.

The chain employs TRBV27 and TRBJ2-1, with D possibly TRBD2 on 6 matching bases. Trimming removed 2 bases at V and 7 bases at J, with 15 bases between. CDR3 length: 15 amino acids. Germline CDR1 and CDR2: MNHEY and SMNVEV (reference sequence). The CDR3 DNA reads TGTGCCAGCAGTTTAGGGCCCTCCGGAGGGAATGAGCAGTTCTTC. Its protein is CASSLGPSGGNEQFF.

This clonotype was observed many times. The V gene is TRBV12-3 or TRBV12-4, the J gene TRBJ2-7, with no clear D. Trimming cost V 8 bases and J 0 bases, with 17 bases left between them. CDR3 length: 15 residues. CDR3 DNA: TGTGCCAGCGCCGTTCCTGGCAGTTACTCCTACGAGCAGTACTTC. Translated: CASAVPGSYSYEQYF.

There are many counts of this clonotype. The chain has TRBV28 and TRBJ1-4; D not certain. Germline assignment: CDR1 MDHEN and CDR2 SYDVKM. V shed 2 bases and J shed 8 bases, with 12 bases lying between them. The CDR3 contains 14 residues. CDR3 protein: CASSLSLPREKLFF. DNA for the CDR3: TGTGCCAGCAGTTTAAGTTTACCACGAGAAAAACTGTTTTTT.

This clonotype appeared many times. The rearrangement joins TRBV29-1 to TRBJ2-3; D not certain. The V end was cut by 0 bases, the J end by 0 bases, with 1 base between. The CDR3 sequence is 12 residues long. The germline V gene encodes CDR1 SQVTM and CDR2 ANQGSEA. The CDR3 spells CSVEDSTDTQYF. The CDR3 bases are TGCAGCGTTGAAGACAGCACAGATACGCAGTATTTT.

A remark on this clonotype: A far more abundant clone sits one base away, making this likely a read error. The genes are TRBV7-6 and TRBJ2-1; 10 bases line up with TRBD1. Trimming cost V 4 bases and J 9 bases; bases outside gene matches: 9. The germline gives CDR1 SGHVS, CDR2 FNYEAQ. This CDR3 region has 15 residues. The CDR3 sequence: CASSSRQGADSEQFF. In DNA form, the CDR3 reads TGTGCCAGCAGCTCTAGACAGGGGGCTGATAGTGAGCAGTTCTTC.

This clonotype has at least ten counts. As DNA, the CDR3 is TGTGCCAGCAGTGAAGGACAGGGATTCTACGAGCAGTACTTC. The encoded protein is CASSEGQGFYEQYF. The chain combines TRBV6-2 or TRBV6-3 with TRBJ2-7; 8 positions match TRBD1. The CDR3 loop spans 14 amino acids. CDR1 is MNHEY and CDR2 is SVGEGT in the germline V gene. Losses at the gene ends were 5 bases for V and 3 bases for J; bases not matched to a gene: 6.

This clonotype was seen many times. The chain is built from TRBV25-1 and TRBJ2-1, with TRBD2 matching over 9 bases. The CDR3 length is 15 residues. Germline V CDR1 and CDR2: MGHDK, SYGVNS. Losses at the gene ends were 10 bases for V and 8 bases for J; bases not matched to a gene: 15. The CDR3 DNA reads TGTGCCACCGGCGGCCCCGGGACTAGCAAATATGAGCAGTTCTTC. Amino acid sequence: CATGGPGTSKYEQFF.

This clonotype was seen ten or more times. The V gene is TRBV11-3, the J gene TRBJ1-2; D not resolved. CDR1 is SGHNT and CDR2 is YENEEA in the germline V gene. The CDR3 loop spans 14 amino acids. Trimming stripped 1 base from V and 4 bases from J, with 10 bases between. The CDR3 sequence: CASSLGQEGYGYTF. Here the CDR3 DNA reads TGTGCCAGCAGCTTAGGTCAGGAGGGCTATGGCTACACCTTC.

This clonotype appeared many times. The chain recombines TRBV18 with TRBJ2-4; D might be TRBD1 (6 bases). CDR3 length: 12 residues. Trimming took off 6 bases at V and 6 bases at J, with 9 bases between the two ends. Germline values: CDR1 KGHSH, CDR2 LQKENI. As DNA, the CDR3 is TGTGCCAGCTCCCAACAGGGAAACATTCAGTACTTC. Protein product: CASSQQGNIQYF.

Many counts were recorded for this clonotype. V usage is TRBV4-2 and J usage is TRBJ1-4; D unclear. Trimming took 2 bases from V and 0 from J, leaving 10 bases between them. The germline gives CDR1 LGHNA, CDR2 YNFKEQ. The CDR3 consists of 16 residues. CDR3 residues: CASSQTFGTTNEKLFF. DNA for the CDR3: TGTGCCAGCAGCCAAACGTTCGGGACAACTAATGAAAAACTGTTTTTT.

V usage is TRBV20-1 and J usage is TRBJ2-7, with 11 bases that match TRBD2. J lost 3 bases, V lost 6 bases, and 4 bases had no gene match. The CDR3 contains 13 residues. The germline gives CDR1 DFQATT, CDR2 SNEGSKA (reference sequence). CDR3 loop: CSAVLAGGYEQYF. The CDR3 DNA reads TGCAGTGCCGTCCTAGCGGGAGGCTACGAGCAGTACTTC.

This clonotype was observed at least ten times. The chain is built from TRBV28 and TRBJ1-3, with TRBD1 as a possible D gene (5 bases). The CDR3 has 15 residues. Per the germline V gene, CDR1 is MDHEN and CDR2 is SYDVKM. The V end was cut by 7 bases, the J end by 2 bases, with 15 bases between. Here the CDR3 reads CASTNPRGAGNTIYF. CDR3 coding DNA: TGTGCCAGCACCAACCCCCGGGGGGCTGGAAACACCATATATTTT.